This T cell receptor beta chain was sequenced in a study of blood T cell repertoires in COVID-19. The table came from immunoSEQ multiplex PCR; TCRdb's copy has only in-frame clones and leaves some out. The table records 350,000 to 450,000 clones, around 84% of them present only once. Sequencing input: peripheral blood. This receptor was taken from a woman between 18 and 29 years old with acute or convalescent COVID-19.

In DNA, the CDR3 is TGTGCCACCAGTGACCGTTTGGCGGGGGGTGGGGATACGCAGTATTTT. Translated, it gives CATSDRLAGGGDTQYF. The V gene is TRBV24-1, the J gene TRBJ2-3; 8 positions match TRBD2. The CDR3 consists of 16 residues. Germline trimming cut 4 bases from V and 6 bases from J; bases unmatched to any gene: 11. Germline V gene data show CDR1 as KGHDR and CDR2 as SFDVKD.